Below, one TCR beta chain is given with its context. The source of the sample is a study of blood T cell repertoires in COVID-19. In the study overall: Researchers got acute and convalescent COVID-19 samples from the United States, Italy and Spain. T cells, B-cell-depleted T cells, or PBMCs provided the cDNA or gDNA that served as material.

The CDR3 is made up of 16 amino acids. Deletions cut 5 bases from V and 0 bases from J, with 16 bases between. Per the germline V gene, CDR1 is SGHNT and CDR2 is YENEEA. The Seattle patients joined while their infection was active and were tracked longitudinally afterward. Generated by immunoSEQ multiplex PCR, the TCRdb table keeps only in-frame clones and is missing some. The sample records fewer than 350,000 clones, about 91% being singletons. The source is a woman in her twenties or thirties with COVID-19, enrolled during active disease. Sequencing was performed on peripheral blood. V and J are TRBV11-3 and TRBJ1-1; D is ambiguous. The CDR3, as DNA: TGTGCCAGCAGCCTACGTGTAGTACCGATGAACACTGAAGCTTTCTTT. Amino acid sequence: CASSLRVVPMNTEAFF.